The entry below gives a single T cell receptor (beta chain) sequence along with its context. The target antigen is unknown. Germline values: CDR1 KGHSH, CDR2 LQKENI. The CDR3 runs to 13 residues. The ends were cut back, 6 bases at V and 4 bases at J, with 12 bases in the middle. This entry is derived from a study of radiotherapy plus CTLA-4 blockade in lung cancer. Study overall: Objective responses arose in over 15% of patients, and approximately 28% experienced disease control.

The assay was immunoSEQ multiplex PCR, and TCRdb's table has in-frame clones only and misses some. Of around 90,000 clones in the sample, 83% were seen once. Patients in the study, people with chemo-refractory metastatic non-small-cell lung cancer, received focal radiation plus ipilimumab CTLA-4 blockade. The study, taken as a whole, reports: Following radiotherapy plus ipilimumab, tumor-derived TCR clones expanded in the blood. Early blood T cell clone dynamics reportedly forecast response best, with interferon-beta.

This chain joins TRBV18 and TRBJ1-1, with D possibly TRBD1 on 6 matching bases. The source of this sequence is a human donor with non-small cell lung cancer who had stable disease on radiotherapy plus ipilimumab. The sample was peripheral blood, taken from a patient treated with radiotherapy plus ipilimumab. The DNA for the CDR3 is TGTGCCAGCTCCGAGGGGGTGAGCACTGAAGCTTTCTTT. Amino acids: CASSEGVSTEAFF.